These 26 T cell receptor beta chains were sequenced from one sample in a study of CD8 T cells in ankylosing spondylitis. Study findings and constraints: About 8 highly homologous variants made up a TCR beta motif that seemed to typify ankylosing spondylitis blood.

TCRdb recomputed calls from the 5' RACE reads with MiXCR, one row per CDR3 protein. Among 700,000 or so distinct CDR3 sequences listed, under 20% were seen once. Their antigens remain unidentified. The sequencing input was blood, either unsorted or a sorted T cell fraction (not recorded which). Receptors originate from a male donor with ankylosing spondylitis.

The sample holds a few counts of this clonotype. The CDR3 bases are TGCGCCAGCAGCCAAGACCCCGGACTGGGCTCTGGGGCCAACGTCCTGACTTTC. Translation gives CASSQDPGLGSGANVLTF. The chain links TRBV4-1 to TRBJ2-6, with a tentative D call TRBD2 (5 bases). This CDR3 is 18 amino acids long. V was trimmed by 0 bases and J by 0 bases, leaving 12 bases between them. Germline CDR1 reads MGHRA; CDR2 reads YSYEKL.

The rearrangement links TRBV4-2 to TRBJ2-2, with a weak D call TRBD2 (6 bases). Looked up from germline, CDR1 is LGHNA and CDR2 is YNFKEQ. CDR3 length: 18 residues. V was cut by 5 bases and J by 6 bases, with 25 bases left in between. CDR3 sequence: CASSTQPLASQDAGELFF. The CDR3 nucleotides are TGTGCCAGCAGCACCCAGCCCCTAGCGTCTCAGGACGCCGGGGAGCTGTTTTTT.

The chain carries TRBV13 and TRBJ2-1; 12 bases match TRBD2. The germline V gene encodes CDR1 PRHDT and CDR2 FYEKMQ (reference sequence). CDR3 size: 17 residues. With V trimmed by 5 bases and J by 0 bases, 5 bases remained unmatched. This CDR3 is CASSQLAGGHSYNEQFF. In DNA, the CDR3 is TGTGCCAGCAGCCAACTAGCGGGGGGCCACTCCTACAATGAGCAGTTCTTC. The whole variable domain, remainder taken from reference TRBV13 and TRBJ2-1, is AAGVIQSPRHLIKEKRETATLKCYPIPRHDTVYWYQQGPGQDPQFLISFYEKMQSDKGSIPDRFSAQQFSDYHSELNMSSLELGDSALYFCASSQLAGGHSYNEQFFGPGTRLTVL.

The table lists this clonotype with a few counts. The chain carries TRBV11-2 and TRBJ1-1, with 8 bases aligning to TRBD1. V was pared by 5 bases and J by 1 base, with 15 bases of the junction left unmatched. The CDR3 loop spans 18 amino acids. Germline values: CDR1 SGHAT, CDR2 FQNNGV. CDR3 residues: CASSIRPLGTGANTEAFF. In DNA, the CDR3 is TGTGCCAGCAGCATTCGTCCTTTGGGGACAGGAGCGAACACTGAAGCTTTCTTT.

V gene TRBV11-2 combines with J gene TRBJ2-3, with 9 positions matching TRBD2. The CDR3 contains 18 residues. The trim removed 1 base at V and 1 base at J, leaving 9 bases unmatched. Germline assignment: CDR1 SGHAT and CDR2 FQNNGV. The CDR3 DNA follows: TGTGCCAGCAGCTTAGTGGAGACTAGCGGTTGGGGCACAGATACGCAGTATTTT. Encoded protein: CASSLVETSGWGTDTQYF. Looking up the rest from reference TRBV11-2 and TRBJ2-3 gives the full variable domain: EAGVAQSPRYKIIEKRQSVAFWCNPISGHATLYWYQQILGQGPKLLIQFQNNGVVDDSQLPKDRFSAERLKGVDSTLKIQPAKLEDSAVYLCASSLVETSGWGTDTQYFGPGTRLTVL.

J is TRBJ2-5 and V is TRBV2, with D possibly being TRBD1 (6 bases). The germline V gene encodes CDR1 SNHLY and CDR2 FYNNEI. CDR3 length equals 18 residues. The germline V and J ends were trimmed by 6 bases and 5 bases, with 28 bases remaining between them. This CDR3 is CASSGGQIGGVGFETQYF. The CDR3 nucleotides are TGTGCCAGCAGCGGAGGACAGATTGGGGGTGTTGGCTTTGAGACCCAGTACTTC.

This clonotype was recorded a few times. The chain employs TRBV12-3 or TRBV12-4 and TRBJ2-7; 9 bases are a match to TRBD1. The junction had 8 bases not matched to a gene; V was cut back by 6 bases and J by 2 bases. The CDR3 runs to 15 residues. The CDR3 DNA follows: TGTGCCAGCAGCTCTGGGACAGGGCAAGCCTACGAGCAGTACTTC. Translation: CASSSGTGQAYEQYF.

This clonotype has at least ten counts. The chain recombines TRBV12-3 or TRBV12-4 with TRBJ2-7, with 10 bases lining up with TRBD1. V gave up 1 base and J gave up 6 bases; unmatched junction bases: 3. The CDR3 is 14 residues long. DNA for the CDR3: TGTGCCAGCAGTTTAGGACAGGGGGCAGTCGAGCAGTACTTC. This encodes CASSLGQGAVEQYF.

This clonotype has more than one count but fewer than ten. Here the CDR3 reads CASSQDSPGLAGGRENIQYF. In DNA, the CDR3 is TGCGCCAGCAGCCAAGATTCGCCCGGACTAGCGGGAGGGCGGGAAAACATTCAGTACTTC. This chain joins TRBV4-3 and TRBJ2-4; TRBD2 matches 15 bases. The V segment lost 0 bases and the J segment 5 bases; nucleotides outside the gene matches: 11. Germline V gene sequence: CDR1 LGHNA, CDR2 YSLEER. The CDR3 is 20 amino acids.

This clonotype came up a few times. The V call is TRBV29-1, the J call TRBJ2-1; D gene unclear. This CDR3 contains 11 residues. Trimming removed 3 bases from V and 3 bases from J, with 3 bases in between. CDR1 is SQVTM, CDR2 ANQGSEA, per germline. CDR3 protein: CSVDLYNEQFF. Written as DNA, the CDR3 is TGCAGCGTTGATCTCTACAATGAGCAGTTCTTC.

This clonotype came up a few times. This chain uses TRBV9 with TRBJ1-3; 7 positions agree with TRBD1. After removal of 2 bases from V and 0 bases from J, the junction contained 5 bases not matched to a gene. Germline assignment: CDR1 SGDLS and CDR2 YYNGEE. This CDR3 spans 16 amino acids. For the CDR3, the DNA is TGTGCCAGCAGCGTGACAGGGACCGTCTCTGGAAACACCATATATTTT. It specifies CASSVTGTVSGNTIYF.

This clonotype was recorded a few times. This chain uses TRBV11-1 with TRBJ2-3; D gene uncertain. The CDR3 extends over 18 amino acids. The V end was cut by 0 bases, the J end by 0 bases, with 16 bases between. Germline V lookup: CDR1 SGHAT, CDR2 FQDESV (reference sequence). CDR3 amino acids: CASSLANLGIYSTDTQYF. CDR3 in DNA: TGTGCCAGCAGCTTAGCGAATTTGGGGATTTATAGCACAGATACGCAGTATTTT. Based on the CDR3 plus reference TRBV11-1 and TRBJ2-3, the full variable domain is EAEVAQSPRYKITEKSQAVAFWCDPISGHATLYWYRQILGQGPELLVQFQDESVVDDSQLPKDRFSAERLKGVDSTLKIQPAELGDSAMYLCASSLANLGIYSTDTQYFGPGTRLTVL.

The V call is TRBV5-1, the J call TRBJ2-7; 9 bases are a match to TRBD2. CDR3 length: 15 amino acids. V shed 2 bases and J 0 bases; nucleotides not matched to a gene: 3. Germline V gene sequence: CDR1 SGHRS, CDR2 YFSETQ. CDR3 bases: TGCGCCAGCAGCTTAGCGGGGGGCAACTCCTACGAGCAGTACTTC. It codes for CASSLAGGNSYEQYF.

V is TRBV7-2 and J is TRBJ2-5, with D unresolved. V was trimmed by 5 bases and J by 2 bases, leaving 9 bases between them. Germline CDR1 and CDR2: SGHTA and FQGNSA. The CDR3 covers 13 residues. CDR3 bases: TGTGCCAGCAGCCCCCTCCCACAAGAGACCCAGTACTTC. Amino acids: CASSPLPQETQYF.

The table lists this clonotype with many counts. V gene TRBV3-1 combines with J gene TRBJ1-1; no reliable D call. The CDR3 covers 14 residues. In germline, CDR1 is LGHDT, CDR2 YNNKEL (reference sequence). Trimming took off 5 bases at V and 5 bases at J, with 15 bases between the two ends. The CDR3 DNA reads as TGTGCCAGCAGCGGGCGACACATGGGGACTGAAGCTTTCTTT. It translates to CASSGRHMGTEAFF. The whole variable domain, filled in from reference TRBV3-1 and TRBJ1-1, reads DTAVSQTPKYLVTQMGNDKSIKCEQNLGHDTMYWYKQDSKKFLKIMFSYNNKELIINETVPNRFSPKSPDKAHLNLHINSLELGDSAVYFCASSGRHMGTEAFFGQGTRLTVV.

This clonotype was seen repeatedly, ten times or more. The V call is TRBV5-1, the J call TRBJ2-2, with D hard to call. Per the germline V gene, CDR1 is SGHRS and CDR2 is YFSETQ. The CDR3 consists of 14 residues. The germline V and J ends were trimmed by 4 bases and 2 bases, with 9 bases remaining between them. CDR3 amino acids: CASSRQSNTGELFF. The CDR3 nucleotides read TGCGCCAGCAGCCGGCAGTCTAACACCGGGGAGCTGTTTTTT. Full variable domain (missing parts from reference TRBV5-1 and TRBJ2-2): KAGVTQTPRYLIKTRGQQVTLSCSPISGHRSVSWYQQTPGQGLQFLFEYFSETQRNKGNFPGRFSGRQFSNSRSEMNVSTLELGDSALYLCASSRQSNTGELFFGEGSRLTVL.

V gene TRBV7-8 combines with J gene TRBJ2-3; 8 positions agree with TRBD1. V shed 3 bases, J shed 4 bases, and the junction held 6 bases outside the gene matches. Per germline, CDR1 SGHVS and CDR2 FQNEAQ. CDR3 length equals 15 residues. This CDR3 reads CASSLDSTGADTQYF. CDR3 sequence (DNA): TGTGCCAGCAGCTTGGACTCGACAGGGGCAGATACGCAGTATTTT.

CDR3 residues: CATSSGFTYGYTF. The CDR3, as DNA: TGTGCCACCAGCAGTGGTTTTACCTATGGCTACACCTTC. The J gene is TRBJ1-2, the V gene TRBV15; the D is unclear. V lost 3 bases, J lost 4 bases, and 9 bases lay in between. The germline CDR1 and CDR2 sequences are LNHNV and YYDKDF (reference sequence). This CDR3 has 13 residues.

The chain recombines TRBV11-2 with TRBJ2-7; D unresolved. The germline CDR1 and CDR2 sequences are SGHAT and FQNNGV. The CDR3 is made up of 14 amino acids. V gave up 2 bases and J gave up 3 bases, with 11 bases separating them. CDR3 coding DNA: TGTGCCAGCAGCTTATACGGTATCGACTACGAGCAGTACTTC. The encoded protein is CASSLYGIDYEQYF.

The chain has TRBV20-1 and TRBJ2-3; D is possibly TRBD2 (7 bases). The V and J ends lost 6 bases and 1 base respectively, with 14 bases between them. Germline-derived CDR1 and CDR2 are DFQATT and SNEGSKA (reference sequence). The CDR3 consists of 14 residues. The CDR3 DNA reads as TGCAGTGCCCACGGCGGGGGCGGCACAGATACGCAGTATTTT. It encodes CSAHGGGGTDTQYF.

The chain has TRBV6-5 and TRBJ2-1; the match to TRBD2 covers 13 bases. Germline V gives CDR1 MNHEY, CDR2 SVGAGI. The CDR3 has 18 amino acids. V was clipped by 0 bases and J by 7 bases; unmatched bases: 9. CDR3 residues: CASSYSNPGTSGTNEQFF. The CDR3 bases are TGTGCCAGCAGTTACTCCAACCCCGGGACTAGCGGGACAAATGAGCAGTTCTTC.

The V call is TRBV12-3 or TRBV12-4, the J call TRBJ2-7; D gene unclear. V was shortened by 4 bases and J by 5 bases, with 9 bases between the two germline ends. The CDR3 is made up of 12 amino acids. The CDR3, as DNA: TGTGCCAGCAGTTCGGGCAACGACGAGCAGTACTTC. Its protein product is CASSSGNDEQYF.

V is TRBV4-3 and J is TRBJ2-3, with TRBD2 matching 7 bases. Per the germline V gene, CDR1 is LGHNA and CDR2 is YSLEER. V was clipped by 1 base and J by 4 bases; unmatched bases: 5. This CDR3 is 15 amino acids long. CDR3 in amino acids: CASSQGTSRPDTQYF. The CDR3 DNA reads TGCGCCAGCAGCCAAGGGACTAGTCGCCCAGATACGCAGTATTTT.

The CDR3 nucleotides are TGTGCCAGCAGTCCCCTCCAAGCATACACAGATACGCAGTATTTT. Its protein product is CASSPLQAYTDTQYF. The V and J genes are TRBV27 and TRBJ2-3; D remains unclear. V was clipped by 5 bases and J by 2 bases, with 14 bases between them. The CDR3 sequence is 15 residues long. CDR1 is MNHEY and CDR2 is SMNVEV in the germline V gene (reference sequence).

This clonotype appeared a few times. This sequence joins TRBV12-3 or TRBV12-4 and TRBJ2-5; D is unclear. The ends were cut back, 3 bases at V and 4 bases at J, with 15 bases in the middle. This CDR3 comprises 15 residues. CDR3 sequence: CASSFLASASETQYF. The CDR3 region has the DNA TGTGCCAGCAGTTTCCTTGCTAGTGCCTCAGAGACCCAGTACTTC.

This clonotype has a handful of counts. The chain recombines TRBV20-1 with TRBJ1-1, with 7 bases identical to TRBD1. The CDR3 covers 15 residues. Trimming cost V 3 bases and J 4 bases; bases outside gene matches: 11. Germline V lookup: CDR1 DFQATT, CDR2 SNEGSKA (reference sequence). CDR3 nucleotide sequence: TGCAGTGCTAGTCCCCCCGACAGGGCTGTCACTGAAGCTTTCTTT. Protein sequence: CSASPPDRAVTEAFF.